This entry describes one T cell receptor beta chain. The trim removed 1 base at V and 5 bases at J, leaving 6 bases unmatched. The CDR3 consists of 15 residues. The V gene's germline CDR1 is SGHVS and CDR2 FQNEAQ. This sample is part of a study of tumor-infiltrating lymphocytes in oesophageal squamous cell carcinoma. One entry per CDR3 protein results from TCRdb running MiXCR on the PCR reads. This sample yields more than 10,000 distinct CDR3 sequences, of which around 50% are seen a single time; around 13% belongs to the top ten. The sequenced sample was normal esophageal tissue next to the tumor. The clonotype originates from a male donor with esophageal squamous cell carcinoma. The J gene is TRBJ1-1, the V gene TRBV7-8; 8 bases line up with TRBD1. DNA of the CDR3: TGTGCCAGCAGCTTAGGGCAGGGGGCGAGGACTGAAGCTTTCTTT. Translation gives CASSLGQGARTEAFF. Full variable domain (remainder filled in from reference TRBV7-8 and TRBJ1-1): GAGVSQSPRYKVAKRGQDVALRCDPISGHVSLFWYQQALGQGPEFLTYFQNEAQLDKSGLPSDRFFAERPEGSVSTLKIQRTQQEDSAVYLCASSLGQGARTEAFFGQGTRLTVV.